The 25 T cell receptor beta chains in this list originate from one sample, sequenced in a study of shared clonotypes between healthy human individuals. The protocol was immunoSEQ multiplex PCR, while the TCRdb copy is restricted to in-frame clones and leaves out a portion. The sample has 450,000 to 500,000 clones; roughly 80% are singletons. The sequenced sample was PBMCs. These TCRs come from a woman in her thirties or forties in good health. Some clones in this sample may be carry-over from other donors' samples.

This clone was seen at least ten times. The chain employs TRBV19 and TRBJ1-2, with TRBD1 matching 8 bases. The CDR3 runs to 15 residues. V shed 4 bases, J shed 0 bases, and the junction held 4 bases outside the gene matches. The germline CDR1 and CDR2 sequences are LNHDA and SQIVND (reference sequence). The CDR3 DNA reads TGTGCCAGTAGTACACAGGGGGAGACTAACTATGGCTACACCTTC. Translating gives CASSTQGETNYGYTF.

With respect to this clone: In the same sample, other DNA sequences code for this CDR3. The V and J genes are TRBV5-1 and TRBJ2-7; perhaps D is TRBD1 or TRBD2 (5 bases each). Trimming pared 1 base from V and 0 bases from J, leaving 8 bases between. Germline V gene data show CDR1 as SGHRS and CDR2 as YFSETQ. The CDR3 spans 14 residues. The CDR3 DNA is TGCGCCAGCAGCTTGCCAGGGAGCTCCTACGAGCAGTACTTC. Its protein product is CASSLPGSSYEQYF.

Worth noting for this clone: One base separates it from a far larger clone, so it is likely a read error. The rearrangement joins TRBV15 to TRBJ1-2, with D unclear. Per the germline V gene, CDR1 is LNHNV and CDR2 is YYDKDF (reference sequence). The CDR3 is 13 residues long. CDR3 sequence: CAASRGPLGGYTF. The CDR3 nucleotides are TGTGCCGCCAGCAGAGGCCCTCTAGGTGGCTACACCTTC.

In the case of this clone: It is likely a read error: a sequence one base away is far more abundant. The chain combines TRBV27 with TRBJ2-1; the match to TRBD2 covers 7 bases. The ends lost 8 bases at V and 2 bases at J; junction bases unmatched: 12. CDR1 and CDR2 from the germline V gene are MNHEY and SMNVEV (reference sequence). The CDR3 runs 16 residues. DNA for the CDR3: TGTGCCAGCTGTTCCCTCCAGCGGGGCGCCTACAATGAGCAGTTCTTC. Amino acids: CASCSLQRGAYNEQFF.

In nucleotides, the CDR3 is TGTGCCAGCAGCTTTCGACAGGGAGAACAGCCCCAGCATTTT. This translates into CASSFRQGEQPQHF. The rearrangement joins TRBV28 to TRBJ1-5; 7 bases map to TRBD1. The trim removed 6 bases at V and 7 bases at J, leaving 9 bases unmatched. The germline V gene encodes CDR1 MDHEN and CDR2 SYDVKM. The CDR3 spans 14 residues.

Notes on this clone: Other DNA sequences in the sample encode the same CDR3. The chain couples TRBV18 to TRBJ2-3; 7 bases fit TRBD1. Trimming at V came to 3 bases and at J to 2 bases, leaving 2 bases not matched to a gene. The germline V gene encodes CDR1 KGHSH and CDR2 LQKENI. This CDR3 has 14 residues. Here the CDR3 DNA reads TGTGCCAGCTCACCGGGGACAGCCACAGATACGCAGTATTTT. This sequence encodes CASSPGTATDTQYF.

The chain has TRBV13 and TRBJ2-6, with D possibly TRBD1 on 6 matching bases. Germline V gives CDR1 PRHDT, CDR2 FYEKMQ (reference sequence). Trimming left V 4 bases short and J 4 bases short, with 14 bases between. The CDR3 sequence is 16 residues long. Here the CDR3 reads CASSYFTGTGANVLTF. CDR3 coding DNA: TGTGCCAGCAGCTACTTTACAGGGACCGGGGCCAACGTCCTGACTTTC.

The rearrangement links TRBV7-9 to TRBJ2-1; TRBD2 aligns across 16 bases. Germline lookup yields CDR1 SEHNR and CDR2 FQNEAQ (reference sequence). The ends lost 7 bases at V and 10 bases at J; junction bases unmatched: 4. The CDR3 totals 14 residues. The chain's CDR3 is CASTTGLAGGEQFF. The DNA of the CDR3 is TGTGCCAGCACAACGGGACTAGCGGGAGGGGAGCAGTTCTTC.

DNA of the CDR3: TGTGCCAGCAGCTTTAGCGGGAGTGAGACCCAGTACTTC. It codes for CASSFSGSETQYF. The rearrangement links TRBV7-2 to TRBJ2-5, with 9 positions matching TRBD2. V dropped 3 bases and J dropped 5; count of bases not matched to a gene: 1. From germline, CDR1 is SGHTA and CDR2 FQGNSA. The CDR3 is 13 residues long.

The J gene is TRBJ2-7, the V gene TRBV6-1; 9 bases align to TRBD2. Trimming took 4 bases from V and 8 from J; bases not matched to a gene: 3. This CDR3 comprises 12 residues. Per germline, CDR1 MNHNS and CDR2 SASEGT. CDR3 in amino acids: CASSGGTSKQYF. The CDR3 coding sequence is TGTGCCAGCAGTGGGGGGACTAGCAAGCAGTACTTC.

In the case of this clone: One base separates it from a far larger clone, so it is likely a read error. The V gene is TRBV2, the J gene TRBJ2-3; 8 nucleotides line up with TRBD2. Germline CDR1 and CDR2: SNHLY and FYNNEI. This CDR3 is built from 18 residues. V lost 4 bases and J lost 0; bases outside the gene matches: 12. The CDR3 loop reads CASSGPTSGGSSTDTQYF. DNA for the CDR3: TGTGCCAGCAGTGGCCCTACTAGCGGAGGCTCTAGCACAGATACGCAGTATTTT.

In regard to this clone: It is likely a read error: a sequence one base away is far more abundant. This chain connects TRBV2 to TRBJ2-7; D is possibly TRBD2 (6 bases). With 10 bases removed from V and 1 base from J, the gap between germline ends came to 20 bases. Germline values: CDR1 SNHLY, CDR2 FYNNEI. The CDR3 contains 15 residues. Here the CDR3 reads CATPGASERSYEQYF. The CDR3 DNA follows: TGTGCCACACCCGGGGCTAGCGAGAGGTCCTACGAGCAGTACTTC.

The chain carries TRBV28 and TRBJ1-5; a possible D gene is TRBD1 (5 bases). V was trimmed by 4 bases and J by 7 bases, leaving 11 bases between them. The CDR3 extends over 13 amino acids. Germline CDR1 reads MDHEN; CDR2 reads SYDVKM. CDR3 coding DNA: TGTGCCAGCAGTTATGGGGCGACACAGCCCCAGCATTTT. The encoded protein is CASSYGATQPQHF.

CDR3 bases: TGTGCCAGCAGTCGGACTAGCGGGAGGGTAAATGAGCAGTTCTTC. This gives the protein CASSRTSGRVNEQFF. The chain joins TRBV28 to TRBJ2-1; 15 bases line up with TRBD2. The CDR3 has 15 amino acids. In germline, CDR1 is MDHEN, CDR2 SYDVKM. V lost 5 bases and J lost 7; bases outside the gene matches: 3.

This clone was seen a few times. This may be a read error: a much more frequent sequence differs by one nucleotide. The chain is built from TRBV30 and TRBJ2-6, with 8 bases lining up with TRBD1. The CDR3 runs 15 residues. Germline V gene sequence: CDR1 GTSNPN, CDR2 SVGIG (reference sequence). Germline trimming cut 5 bases from V and 0 bases from J; bases unmatched to any gene: 3. The CDR3 region has the DNA TGTGCCTGGGGGACAGGCCTCTCTGGGGCCAACGTCCTGACTTTC. It specifies CAWGTGLSGANVLTF.

The rearrangement uses TRBV18 and TRBJ2-3; D is ambiguous. This CDR3 comprises 13 residues. The germline gives CDR1 KGHSH, CDR2 LQKENI. Trimming left V 8 bases short and J 3 bases short, with 12 bases between. CDR3 in amino acids: CASQTDLTDTQYF. CDR3 coding DNA: TGTGCCAGCCAGACCGACTTGACAGATACGCAGTATTTT.

The chain uses TRBV5-4 and TRBJ2-7; 8 nucleotides align to TRBD2. Per the germline V gene, CDR1 is SGHNT and CDR2 is YYREEE (reference sequence). The CDR3 is 16 residues long. With V trimmed by 3 bases and J by 11 bases, 19 bases remained unmatched. CDR3 loop: CASSSVGSGGPYAEYF. In DNA form, the CDR3 reads TGTGCCAGCAGCTCGGTGGGGTCGGGAGGGCCTTACGCCGAGTACTTC.

The genes are TRBV11-2 and TRBJ2-7, with 7 positions matching TRBD2. The V segment lost 2 bases and the J segment 5 bases; nucleotides outside the gene matches: 12. CDR3 length equals 16 residues. The V gene's germline CDR1 is SGHAT and CDR2 FQNNGV. CDR3 amino acids: CASSLSLGREFDEQYF. The CDR3 nucleotides read TGTGCCAGCAGCTTATCCCTAGGGCGGGAGTTCGACGAGCAGTACTTC.

About this clone: In the same sample, other DNA sequences code for this CDR3. The chain couples TRBV11-3 to TRBJ2-3; a possible D gene is TRBD1 (5 bases). Trimming took 1 base from V and 1 from J, leaving 6 bases between them. This CDR3 spans 14 amino acids. Germline V gene lookup returns CDR1 SGHNT and CDR2 YENEEA. The CDR3 sequence: CASSLGRGTDTQYF. The CDR3 nucleotides read TGTGCCAGCAGCTTAGGCAGGGGCACAGATACGCAGTATTTT.

V is TRBV7-6 and J is TRBJ1-5, with D possibly matching TRBD1 (5 bases). The CDR3 is made up of 13 amino acids. Deletions cut 5 bases from V and 7 bases from J, with 12 bases between. Germline values: CDR1 SGHVS, CDR2 FNYEAQ. The CDR3 region has the DNA TGTGCCAGCAGCCCGACACGGGACCAGCCCCAGCATTTT. Encoded protein: CASSPTRDQPQHF.

This clone is a singleton in its sample. The chain uses TRBV27 and TRBJ1-5; TRBD1 matches at 7 bases. This CDR3 contains 14 residues. Trimming at V came to 6 bases and at J to 2 bases, leaving 4 bases not matched to a gene. CDR1 and CDR2 (germline): MNHEY, SMNVEV (reference sequence). Here the CDR3 reads CASRRQGGNQPQHF. The DNA for the CDR3 is TGTGCCAGCAGGAGACAGGGAGGCAATCAGCCCCAGCATTTT.

In this sample, this clone turned up many times. V is TRBV28 and J is TRBJ1-2; 12 nucleotides line up with TRBD1. The CDR3 covers 16 residues. The J segment lost 0 bases and the V segment lost 6 bases, leaving 5 bases of the junction unmatched. Germline CDR1 reads MDHEN; CDR2 reads SYDVKM. CDR3 DNA sequence: TGTGCCAGCAGGGGGGACAGGGGGCCAGCTAACTATGGCTACACCTTC. This sequence encodes CASRGDRGPANYGYTF.

As to this clone: This sequence may be a read error, since a much larger clone differs from it by one base. Other DNA sequences from this sample encode an identical CDR3 as well. The chain carries TRBV7-2 and TRBJ2-2; TRBD2 is a possible D gene (6 bases). CDR3 length equals 15 residues. Germline CDR1 and CDR2: SGHTA and FQGNSA. The CDR3 region has the DNA TGTGCCAGCAGCTTAAGGCGGGACGGAACCGGGGAGCTGTTCTTT. Translating gives CASSLRRDGTGELFF. The variable domain in full, with the rest retrieved from reference TRBV7-2 and TRBJ2-2, is GAGVSQSPSNKVTEKGKDVELRCDPISGHTALYWYRQSLGQGLEFLIYFQGNSAPDKSGLPSDRFSAERTGGSVSTLTIQRTQQEDSAVYLCASSLRRDGTGELFFGEGSRLTVL.

The V call is TRBV6-1, the J call TRBJ2-2, with 8 nucleotides matching TRBD2. The CDR3 sequence is 13 residues long. From germline, CDR1 is MNHNS and CDR2 SASEGT. Unmatched junction bases numbered 5, after V lost 7 bases and J lost 7 bases. In nucleotides, the CDR3 is TGTGCCAGCACCGTTAGCGGGATCGGGGAGCTGTTTTTT. It specifies CASTVSGIGELFF.

This clone was detected ten times or more. The chain links TRBV10-3 to TRBJ2-3, with D tentatively TRBD1 (6 bases). Germline CDR1 is ENHRY and CDR2 is SYGVKD. Trimming removed 8 bases from V and 5 bases from J, with 14 bases in between. The CDR3 extends over 13 amino acids. The DNA of the CDR3 is TGTGCCATCTCTGGACAGCTTCTAGATACGCAGTATTTT. It codes for CAISGQLLDTQYF.